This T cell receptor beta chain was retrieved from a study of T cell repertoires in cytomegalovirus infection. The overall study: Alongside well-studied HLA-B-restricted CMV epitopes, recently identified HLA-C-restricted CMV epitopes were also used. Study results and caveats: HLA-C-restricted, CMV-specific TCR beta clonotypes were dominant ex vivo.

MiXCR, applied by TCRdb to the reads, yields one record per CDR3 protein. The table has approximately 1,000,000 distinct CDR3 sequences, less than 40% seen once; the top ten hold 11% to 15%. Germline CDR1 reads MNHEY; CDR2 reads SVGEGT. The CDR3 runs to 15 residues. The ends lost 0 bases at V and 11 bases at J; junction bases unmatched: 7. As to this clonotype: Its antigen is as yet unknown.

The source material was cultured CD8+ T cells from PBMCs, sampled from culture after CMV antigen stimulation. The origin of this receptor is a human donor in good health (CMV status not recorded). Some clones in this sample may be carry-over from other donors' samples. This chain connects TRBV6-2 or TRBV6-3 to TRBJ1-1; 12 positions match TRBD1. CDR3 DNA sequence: TGTGCCAGCAGTTACTCCCCAGGGACAGGGGGCGAGGCTTTCTTT. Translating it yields CASSYSPGTGGEAFF.